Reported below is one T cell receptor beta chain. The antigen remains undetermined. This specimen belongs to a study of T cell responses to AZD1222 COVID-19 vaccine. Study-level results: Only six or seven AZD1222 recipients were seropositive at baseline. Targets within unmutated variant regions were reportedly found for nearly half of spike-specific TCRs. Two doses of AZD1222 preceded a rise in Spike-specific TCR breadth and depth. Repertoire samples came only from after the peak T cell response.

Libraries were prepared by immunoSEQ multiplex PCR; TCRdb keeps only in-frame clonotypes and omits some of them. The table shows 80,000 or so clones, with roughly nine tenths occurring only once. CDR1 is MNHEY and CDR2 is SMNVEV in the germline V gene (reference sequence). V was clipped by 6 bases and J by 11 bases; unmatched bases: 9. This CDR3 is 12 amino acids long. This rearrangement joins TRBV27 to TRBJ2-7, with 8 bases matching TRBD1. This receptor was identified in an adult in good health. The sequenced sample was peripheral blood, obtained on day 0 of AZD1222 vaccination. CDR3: CASSWTGTEKYF. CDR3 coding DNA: TGTGCCAGCAGCTGGACAGGGACAGAGAAGTACTTC.